The 31 T cell receptor beta chains below come from one sample, sequenced in a study of cytomegalovirus exposure and HLA in healthy donors. This table comes from immunoSEQ multiplex PCR, and its TCRdb copy is limited to in-frame clones, with some not included. The sample has around 200,000 clones; 80% to 85% are singletons. Specimen: PBMCs. Source of these receptors: a woman in her 30s in good health and CMV-seronegative.

This sequence joins TRBV4-1 and TRBJ2-3; no reliable D call. V lost 4 bases to trimming and J lost 4 bases, with 12 bases between them. Germline V lookup: CDR1 MGHRA, CDR2 YSYEKL. This CDR3 comprises 14 residues. CDR3 region: CASSLAPLPDTQYF. The CDR3 DNA reads as TGCGCCAGCAGCCTAGCCCCCCTACCAGATACGCAGTATTTT.

The chain carries TRBV5-1 and TRBJ2-3, with 15 bases matching TRBD2. The CDR3 extends over 16 amino acids. Trimming cost V 6 bases and J 4 bases; bases outside gene matches: 6. Germline V gene sequence: CDR1 SGHRS, CDR2 YFSETQ. CDR3 loop: CASTRTSGGGPDTQYF. In DNA form, the CDR3 reads TGCGCCAGCACTCGGACTAGCGGGGGGGGACCAGATACGCAGTATTTT.

The rearrangement links TRBV6-5 to TRBJ2-3; 8 nucleotides align to TRBD1. This CDR3 has 15 amino acids. V was clipped by 0 bases and J by 5 bases; unmatched bases: 4. Germline V gene lookup returns CDR1 MNHEY and CDR2 SVGAGI. CDR3 nucleotides: TGTGCCAGCAGTTACTCGCAGGGGGCACAAGATACGCAGTATTTT. Translating it yields CASSYSQGAQDTQYF.

The chain employs TRBV6-1 and TRBJ2-3; possible D gene TRBD2, 6 bases. V was cut by 8 bases and J by 1 base, with 13 bases left in between. CDR3 length: 14 residues. The germline CDR1 and CDR2 sequences are MNHNS and SASEGT. The CDR3 loop is CASVGGGGTDTQYF. CDR3 bases: TGTGCCAGCGTGGGGGGTGGGGGCACAGATACGCAGTATTTT.

The chain is built from TRBV29-1 and TRBJ1-3, with D unresolved. Germline V gene sequence: CDR1 SQVTM, CDR2 ANQGSEA. V was clipped by 6 bases and J by 0 bases, with 18 bases between them. This CDR3 is 16 amino acids long. CDR3 in DNA: TGCAGCGTCGACGGTGAACCGAGCGACTCTGGAAACACCATATATTTT. Its translation: CSVDGEPSDSGNTIYF. The full variable domain, rest sourced from reference TRBV29-1 and TRBJ1-3, is SAVISQKPSRDICQRGTSLTIQCQVDSQVTMMFWYRQQPGQSLTLIATANQGSEATYESGFVIDKFPISRPNLTFSTLTVSNMSPEDSSIYLCSVDGEPSDSGNTIYFGEGSWLTVV.

This chain links TRBV29-1 with TRBJ1-3; D unclear. V lost 8 bases, J lost 4 bases, and 12 bases lay in between. The CDR3 runs to 12 residues. The V gene's germline CDR1 is SQVTM and CDR2 ANQGSEA. Here the CDR3 DNA reads TGCAGCACTACCGGGGAGGGAAACACCATATATTTT. It encodes CSTTGEGNTIYF. The complete variable domain, with remaining parts taken from reference TRBV29-1 and TRBJ1-3, reads SAVISQKPSRDICQRGTSLTIQCQVDSQVTMMFWYRQQPGQSLTLIATANQGSEATYESGFVIDKFPISRPNLTFSTLTVSNMSPEDSSIYLCSTTGEGNTIYFGEGSWLTVV.

This sequence joins TRBV5-1 and TRBJ1-1; no clear D gene. The germline gives CDR1 SGHRS, CDR2 YFSETQ. The CDR3 runs to 13 residues. Deletions cut 6 bases from V and 1 base from J, with 10 bases between. The CDR3 spells CASTGRENTEAFF. CDR3 coding DNA: TGCGCCAGCACAGGCCGGGAGAACACTGAAGCTTTCTTT.

This chain links TRBV5-6 with TRBJ2-1; 8 bases map to TRBD1. The CDR3 loop spans 15 amino acids. The trim removed 1 base at V and 7 bases at J, leaving 7 bases unmatched. Germline V CDR1 and CDR2: SGHDT, YYEEEE. The CDR3 region has the DNA TGTGCCAGCAGCTTGTTGACAGGGGCCGGGAATGAGCAGTTCTTC. Protein: CASSLLTGAGNEQFF.

This clone was observed a handful of times. CDR3 sequence (DNA): TGTGCCAGCAGCCAATTACAGGGGCGGCGGGATTCACCCCTCCACTTT. Protein product: CASSQLQGRRDSPLHF. This rearrangement joins TRBV7-6 to TRBJ1-6, with 7 bases fitting TRBD1. The CDR3 loop spans 16 amino acids. Trimming took 5 bases from V and 8 from J; bases not matched to a gene: 12. CDR1 is SGHVS and CDR2 is FNYEAQ in the germline V gene. Full variable domain (missing parts from reference TRBV7-6 and TRBJ1-6): GAGVSQSPRYKVTKRGQDVALRCDPISGHVSLYWYRQALGQGPEFLTYFNYEAQQDKSGLPNDRFSAERPEGSISTLTIQRTEQRDSAMYRCASSQLQGRRDSPLHFGNGTRLTVT.

The gene calls are TRBV19 and TRBJ2-4; 7 positions agree with TRBD2. With V trimmed by 4 bases and J by 2 bases, 8 bases remained unmatched. In germline, CDR1 is LNHDA, CDR2 SQIVND (reference sequence). The CDR3 sequence is 16 residues long. CDR3 nucleotides: TGTGCCAGTAGTAACTGGGGGGGTTTCTCCAAAAACATTCAGTACTTC. Its translation is CASSNWGGFSKNIQYF.

This clone turned up a few times. This chain connects TRBV9 to TRBJ1-1; D is uncertain. Looked up from germline, CDR1 is SGDLS and CDR2 is YYNGEE. The length of the CDR3 is 15 residues. V lost 0 bases to trimming and J lost 0 bases, with 9 bases between them. DNA for the CDR3: TGTGCCAGCAGCGTAGGAACGGTCTTGAACACTGAAGCTTTCTTT. Protein: CASSVGTVLNTEAFF.

The rearrangement uses TRBV6-5 and TRBJ1-1; no firm D call. The CDR3 contains 15 residues. The V end was cut by 7 bases, the J end by 0 bases, with 15 bases between. CDR1 is MNHEY and CDR2 is SVGAGI in the germline V gene. The CDR3 nucleotides are TGTGCCAGCAATAAACGGCCGGCGGTGAACACTGAAGCTTTCTTT. Translation gives CASNKRPAVNTEAFF.

This clone was recorded once. The gene calls are TRBV11-2 and TRBJ2-7; 7 bases fit TRBD1. Germline V lookup: CDR1 SGHAT, CDR2 FQNNGV. The CDR3 runs 15 residues. V shed 1 base and J 3 bases; nucleotides not matched to a gene: 6. DNA of the CDR3: TGTGCCAGCAGCTTAGTATGGACAGGCTTCTACGAGCAGTACTTC. It specifies CASSLVWTGFYEQYF.

V gene TRBV7-6 combines with J gene TRBJ2-1, with 7 bases that match TRBD1. Germline V CDR1 and CDR2: SGHVS, FNYEAQ. This CDR3 region has 17 residues. Trimming took 5 bases from V and 8 from J; bases not matched to a gene: 18. CDR3 protein: CASSLRGGSERGDEQFF. The CDR3 DNA follows: TGTGCCAGCAGCCTCCGAGGGGGCAGCGAAAGAGGGGATGAGCAGTTCTTC.

This rearrangement joins TRBV28 to TRBJ2-7; 7 bases map to TRBD1. The CDR3 is made up of 14 amino acids. Unmatched junction bases numbered 8, after V lost 6 bases and J lost 3 bases. Germline lookup yields CDR1 MDHEN and CDR2 SYDVKM. CDR3: CASRRQGYVYEQYF. The CDR3 DNA reads TGTGCCAGCAGAAGACAGGGATACGTCTACGAGCAGTACTTC.

The V gene is TRBV6-5, the J gene TRBJ2-7; TRBD2 matches 8 bases. The CDR3 extends over 12 amino acids. CDR1 is MNHEY and CDR2 is SVGAGI in the germline V gene. Losses at the gene ends were 2 bases for V and 6 bases for J; bases not matched to a gene: 0. The CDR3 spells CASSYAGGEQYF. CDR3 DNA sequence: TGTGCCAGCAGTTACGCGGGGGGCGAGCAGTACTTC.

This sequence joins TRBV7-9 and TRBJ2-7; 7 positions agree with TRBD2. Trimming cost V 5 bases and J 6 bases; bases outside gene matches: 16. Per the germline V gene, CDR1 is SEHNR and CDR2 is FQNEAQ (reference sequence). The CDR3 spans 16 residues. The CDR3 loop reads CASSPLGRERIGEQYF. The CDR3 nucleotides are TGTGCCAGCAGCCCCCTCGGGCGGGAGCGGATCGGCGAGCAGTACTTC.

The CDR3 here is CASFMTGLTDTQYF. The CDR3 DNA is TGCGCCAGCTTTATGACAGGCCTAACAGATACGCAGTATTTT. The V call is TRBV5-1, the J call TRBJ2-3; D perhaps matches TRBD1 (6 bases). Trimming pared 7 bases from V and 3 bases from J, leaving 15 bases between. Per germline, CDR1 SGHRS and CDR2 YFSETQ. This CDR3 is built from 14 residues.

The CDR3 DNA sequence: TGCGCCAGCACTCTTCAGGGAGGAGAGACCCAGTACTTC. It translates to CASTLQGGETQYF. The chain carries TRBV5-1 and TRBJ2-5, with a weak D call TRBD2 (6 bases). V gave up 6 bases and J gave up 4 bases, with 13 bases separating them. Per germline, CDR1 SGHRS and CDR2 YFSETQ. The CDR3 covers 13 residues.

This clone has a handful of counts. The V gene is TRBV13, the J gene TRBJ2-1; 7 bases map to TRBD2. In germline, CDR1 is PRHDT, CDR2 FYEKMQ (reference sequence). There are 12 residues in the CDR3. With 5 bases clipped from V and 12 bases from J, the junction kept 7 bases outside the gene matches. The CDR3 spells CASSRLGGTQFF. The CDR3 nucleotides are TGTGCCAGCAGCCGACTGGGGGGGACGCAGTTCTTC.

This chain connects TRBV5-1 to TRBJ1-2; D is perhaps TRBD1 (6 bases). V dropped 2 bases and J dropped 0 bases, with 20 bases sitting between them. In germline, CDR1 is SGHRS, CDR2 YFSETQ. The CDR3 is 18 amino acids. CDR3: CASSFTSTGQAANYGYTF. CDR3 bases: TGCGCCAGCAGCTTTACTTCGACAGGCCAAGCAGCTAACTATGGCTACACCTTC.

The chain recombines TRBV10-1 with TRBJ2-7; 8 positions agree with TRBD1. There are 14 residues in the CDR3. The V segment lost 4 bases and the J segment 4 bases; nucleotides outside the gene matches: 6. Germline V gene lookup returns CDR1 WNHNN and CDR2 SYGVQD (reference sequence). The DNA of the CDR3 is TGCGCCAGCAGTGGGGGGACAGGCCCGTACGAGCAGTACTTC. Protein: CASSGGTGPYEQYF.

The chain links TRBV6-1 to TRBJ1-6, with D possibly TRBD1 on 5 matching bases. Germline assignment: CDR1 MNHNS and CDR2 SASEGT. This CDR3 contains 15 residues. V was trimmed by 5 bases and J by 8 bases, leaving 16 bases between them. The CDR3 coding sequence is TGTGCCAGCAGTCCCAGGGAGGGAACTTATTCACCCCTCCACTTT. This translates into CASSPREGTYSPLHF.

This chain uses TRBV10-3 with TRBJ2-3, with D tentatively TRBD1 (5 bases). The V gene's germline CDR1 is ENHRY and CDR2 SYGVKD. The V and J ends lost 2 bases and 5 bases respectively, with 14 bases between them. The CDR3 spans 15 residues. CDR3 protein: CAISESWGARDTQYF. In DNA, the CDR3 is TGTGCCATCAGTGAGAGCTGGGGCGCGCGAGATACGCAGTATTTT.

The CDR3 DNA reads TGTGCCAGCAGCCCCGGGACAGGGATCTCTGGGGCCAACGTCCTGACTTTC. Protein sequence: CASSPGTGISGANVLTF. This chain connects TRBV7-6 to TRBJ2-6; TRBD1 agrees at 9 bases. The CDR3 has 17 amino acids. V was clipped by 5 bases and J by 0 bases; unmatched bases: 5. Germline values: CDR1 SGHVS, CDR2 FNYEAQ.

With respect to this clone: One end of the junction varies from germline; a read error may be responsible. The genes are TRBV6-6 and TRBJ1-2; D perhaps matches TRBD1 (5 bases). Germline loops: CDR1 MNHNY, CDR2 SVGAGI (reference sequence). This CDR3 has 15 residues. The DNA for the CDR3 is TGTGCCAGCAGTTACTCCGACAGACCTAATTATGGCTACACCTTC. Protein product: CASSYSDRPNYGYTF.

The chain employs TRBV29-1 and TRBJ2-7, with D uncertain. The germline CDR1 and CDR2 sequences are SQVTM and ANQGSEA. Trimming left V 5 bases short and J 1 base short, with 12 bases between. This CDR3 region has 13 residues. CDR3: CSVQFDLSYEQYF. DNA for the CDR3: TGCAGCGTTCAGTTTGACTTATCCTACGAGCAGTACTTC.

This chain connects TRBV7-2 to TRBJ2-7; 9 bases agree with TRBD1. There are 14 residues in the CDR3. With 5 bases clipped from V and 3 bases from J, the junction kept 5 bases outside the gene matches. Germline loops: CDR1 SGHTA, CDR2 FQGNSA. As DNA, the CDR3 is TGTGCCAGCAGCCCCAGACAGGGGGGCTACGAGCAGTACTTC. Translation: CASSPRQGGYEQYF.

The chain is built from TRBV6-1 and TRBJ1-1; D unresolved. This CDR3 spans 14 amino acids. Trimming removed 2 bases at V and 2 bases at J, with 9 bases between. Germline lookup yields CDR1 MNHNS and CDR2 SASEGT. CDR3 bases: TGTGCCAGCAGTGAACTGTGGCTTAACACTGAAGCTTTCTTT. Protein: CASSELWLNTEAFF.

The V call is TRBV5-6, the J call TRBJ2-3; 7 positions agree with TRBD1. V dropped 2 bases and J dropped 6; count of bases not matched to a gene: 9. The CDR3 has 15 amino acids. Germline-derived CDR1 and CDR2 are SGHDT and YYEEEE. CDR3 amino acids: CASSLRQGDFDTQYF. In DNA form, the CDR3 reads TGTGCCAGCAGCTTACGGCAGGGGGATTTCGATACGCAGTATTTT.

The chain has TRBV28 and TRBJ2-6; TRBD1 matches at 8 bases. Trimming took 5 bases from V and 0 from J; bases not matched to a gene: 12. The CDR3 is 19 residues long. Germline V gives CDR1 MDHEN, CDR2 SYDVKM. The CDR3 region has the DNA TGTGCCAGCAGTCCGACACCGGGACAGGCGACCTCTGGGGCCAACGTCCTGACTTTC. The encoded protein is CASSPTPGQATSGANVLTF.